Following are 4 T cell receptor beta chains from one sample sequenced in a study of response to subunit inactivated influenza vaccine. TCRdb used MiXCR to reprocess the RT-PCR reads, holding one entry per CDR3 protein. The sample includes some 600,000 distinct CDR3 sequences, 14% of them seen just once. The sample in question was PBMCs from blood, obtained around 14 days before vaccination. Receptors originate from a man in his fifties who received an inactivated influenza vaccine.

This sequence joins TRBV11-2 and TRBJ1-4; possible D gene TRBD1, 5 bases. V lost 1 base and J lost 0, with 9 bases in between. Germline values: CDR1 SGHAT, CDR2 FQNNGV. There are 16 residues in the CDR3. CDR3 loop: CASSLGTRATNEKLFF. The CDR3 nucleotides read TGTGCCAGCAGCTTAGGAACCAGGGCAACTAATGAAAAACTGTTTTTT.

The J gene is TRBJ2-1, the V gene TRBV4-2; TRBD1 might be the D (6 bases). Germline V gene lookup returns CDR1 LGHNA and CDR2 YNFKEQ. Trimming cost V 4 bases and J 8 bases, with 12 bases left between them. This CDR3 is built from 13 residues. This CDR3 reads CASSPDSMDEQFF. CDR3 sequence (DNA): TGTGCCAGCAGCCCGGACAGCATGGATGAGCAGTTCTTC.

The chain recombines TRBV5-1 with TRBJ2-7; 7 nucleotides align to TRBD1. The CDR3 consists of 14 residues. Germline assignment: CDR1 SGHRS and CDR2 YFSETQ. J was trimmed by 5 bases and V by 4 bases; bases with no gene match: 9. This chain's CDR3 is CASSPVQGIHEQYF. The CDR3 DNA reads TGCGCCAGCAGCCCGGTACAGGGGATCCACGAGCAGTACTTC.

The gene calls are TRBV20-1 and TRBJ2-7, with TRBD1 identical over 9 bases. V trimming: 1 base; J trimming: 6 bases; junction bases outside the gene matches: 7. Germline CDR1 DFQATT, CDR2 SNEGSKA (reference sequence). The CDR3 has 14 residues. The CDR3: CSARAGTGYVEQYF. As DNA, the CDR3 is TGCAGTGCTAGAGCCGGGACAGGGTATGTCGAGCAGTACTTC.